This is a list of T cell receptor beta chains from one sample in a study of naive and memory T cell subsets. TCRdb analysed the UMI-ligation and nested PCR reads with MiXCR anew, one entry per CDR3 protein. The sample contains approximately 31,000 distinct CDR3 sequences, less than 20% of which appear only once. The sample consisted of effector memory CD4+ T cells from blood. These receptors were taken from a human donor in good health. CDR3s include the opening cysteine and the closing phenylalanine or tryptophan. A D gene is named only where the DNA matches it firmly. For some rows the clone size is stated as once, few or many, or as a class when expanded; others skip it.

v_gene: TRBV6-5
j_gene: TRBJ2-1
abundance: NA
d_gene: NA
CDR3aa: CASSYFQRGEQFF
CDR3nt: TGTGCCAGCAGTTACTTCCAAAGGGGTGAGCAGTTCTTC

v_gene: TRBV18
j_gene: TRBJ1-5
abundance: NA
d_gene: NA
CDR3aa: CASSLGTISSNQPQHF
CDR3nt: TGTGCCAGCTCACTCGGGACAATCTCTAGCAATCAGCCCCAGCATTTT

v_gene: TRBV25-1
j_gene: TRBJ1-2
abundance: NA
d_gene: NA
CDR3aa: CAAYDRNYGYTF
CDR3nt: TGTGCCGCATATGACAGAAACTATGGCTACACCTTC

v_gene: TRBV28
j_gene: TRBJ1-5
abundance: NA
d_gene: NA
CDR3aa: CASSQTGPKNQPQHF
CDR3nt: TGTGCCAGCAGTCAAACCGGGCCGAAGAATCAGCCCCAGCATTTT

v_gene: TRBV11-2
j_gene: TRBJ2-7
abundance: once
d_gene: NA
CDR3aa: CASTKGGVYEQYF
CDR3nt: TGTGCCAGCACCAAAGGAGGGGTCTACGAGCAGTACTTC

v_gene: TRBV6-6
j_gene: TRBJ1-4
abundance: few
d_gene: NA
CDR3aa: CASSRRNNNEKLFF
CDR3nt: TGTGCCAGCAGTCGACGGAACAACAATGAAAAACTGTTTTTT

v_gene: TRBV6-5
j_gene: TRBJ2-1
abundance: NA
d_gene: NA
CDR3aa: CASSYSSLLGNEQFF
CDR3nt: TGTGCCAGCAGTTACTCGAGTCTACTGGGAAATGAGCAGTTCTTC

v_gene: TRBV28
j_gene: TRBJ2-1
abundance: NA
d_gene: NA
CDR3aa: CASSLSGSGVNNEQFF
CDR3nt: TGTGCCAGCAGTTTATCGGGTAGCGGAGTTAACAATGAGCAGTTCTTC

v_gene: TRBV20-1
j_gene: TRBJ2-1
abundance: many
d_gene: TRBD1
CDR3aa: CSAGTGKISNEQFF
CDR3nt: TGCAGCGCTGGGACAGGGAAAATTTCCAATGAGCAGTTCTTC

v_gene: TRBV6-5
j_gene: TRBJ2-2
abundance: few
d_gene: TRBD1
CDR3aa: CASSGQGNTGELFF
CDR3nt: TGTGCCAGCAGTGGACAGGGAAACACCGGGGAGCTGTTTTTT

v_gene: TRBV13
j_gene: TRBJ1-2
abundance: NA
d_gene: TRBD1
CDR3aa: CASSMSGTGSYGYTF
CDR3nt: TGTGCCAGCAGCATGTCCGGGACAGGGTCCTATGGCTACACCTTC

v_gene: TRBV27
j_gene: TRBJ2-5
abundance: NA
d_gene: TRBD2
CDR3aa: CASSPISGRARETQYF
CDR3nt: TGTGCCAGCAGTCCAATTAGCGGGAGGGCCAGAGAGACCCAGTACTTC

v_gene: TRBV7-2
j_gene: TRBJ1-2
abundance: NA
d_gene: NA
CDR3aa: CASSLGPQGIGYTF
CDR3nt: TGTGCCAGCAGCTTAGGCCCACAGGGCATCGGCTACACCTTC

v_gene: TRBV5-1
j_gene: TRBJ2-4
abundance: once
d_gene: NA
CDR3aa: CASSLGTTKNIQYF
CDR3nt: TGCGCCAGCAGCTTGGGGACAACCAAAAACATTCAGTACTTC

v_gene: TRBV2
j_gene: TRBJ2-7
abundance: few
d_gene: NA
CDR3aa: CASSQNLGLYEQYF
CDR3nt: TGTGCCAGCAGCCAAAACCTTGGACTCTACGAGCAGTACTTC

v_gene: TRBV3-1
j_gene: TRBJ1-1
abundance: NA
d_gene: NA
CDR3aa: CASSEEASTEAFF
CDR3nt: TGTGCCAGCAGCGAAGAGGCATCCACTGAAGCTTTCTTT

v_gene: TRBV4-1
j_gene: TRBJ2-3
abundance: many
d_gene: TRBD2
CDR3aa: CASSQEGRTSGLTDTQYF
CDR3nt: TGCGCCAGCAGCCAAGAAGGAAGGACTAGCGGACTCACAGATACGCAGTATTTT

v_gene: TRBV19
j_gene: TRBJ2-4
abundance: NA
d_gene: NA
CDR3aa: CASSEPVQGSIKNIQYF
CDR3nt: TGTGCCAGTAGCGAACCGGTACAGGGTTCCATCAAAAACATTCAGTACTTC

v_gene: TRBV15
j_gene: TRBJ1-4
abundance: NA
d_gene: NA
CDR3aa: CATSRSFQEKLFF
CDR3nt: TGTGCCACCAGCAGATCTTTTCAAGAAAAACTGTTTTTT

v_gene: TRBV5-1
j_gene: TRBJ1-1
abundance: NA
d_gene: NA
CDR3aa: CASSLGDSRYTEAFF
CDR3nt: TGCGCCAGCAGCTTGGGTGACTCCCGCTACACTGAAGCTTTCTTT

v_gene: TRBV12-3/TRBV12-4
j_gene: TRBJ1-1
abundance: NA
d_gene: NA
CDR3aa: CASSFSGRELEAFF
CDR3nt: TGTGCCAGCAGTTTTTCAGGACGAGAACTCGAAGCTTTCTTT

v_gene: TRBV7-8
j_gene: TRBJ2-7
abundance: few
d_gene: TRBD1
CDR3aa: CASSLTGTYEQYF
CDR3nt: TGTGCCAGCAGCTTGACAGGGACCTACGAGCAGTACTTC

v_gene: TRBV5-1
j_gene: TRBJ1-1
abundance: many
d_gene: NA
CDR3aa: CASSLGQINTEAFF
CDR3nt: TGCGCCAGCAGCTTGGGTCAGATAAACACTGAAGCTTTCTTT

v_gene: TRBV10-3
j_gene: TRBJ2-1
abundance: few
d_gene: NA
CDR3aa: CAISSPNRLRNEQFF
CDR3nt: TGTGCCATCAGTTCGCCCAACCGCCTTCGGAATGAGCAGTTCTTC